This is a list of T cell receptor beta chains from one sample in a study of post-analysis software for immune sequencing data. TCRdb ran MiXCR on the PCR reads and lists one entry per CDR3 protein. Of more than 500,000 distinct CDR3 sequences listed, about a third were seen once; the top ten hold 4.5% to 7.5%. The specimen was blood. Every receptor here comes from a girl aged 2-17 years with multiple sclerosis. CDR3s leave out the opening cysteine and the closing phenylalanine or tryptophan. Size tells how often a clone was seen (once, few, many) or the class of an expanded clone, and some rows leave it out.

v_call: TRBV18; j_call: TRBJ2-7; clone_size: few; cdr3_aa: ASSQDRNLGEQY
v_call: TRBV7-8; j_call: TRBJ1-2; clone_size: many; cdr3_aa: ASSLGAGGNYGYT
v_call: TRBV28; j_call: TRBJ1-5; clone_size: few; cdr3_aa: ASSLHPINQPQH
v_call: TRBV6-2/TRBV6-3; j_call: TRBJ2-6; clone_size: -; cdr3_aa: ASHNSGANVLT
v_call: TRBV29-1; j_call: TRBJ2-7; clone_size: few; cdr3_aa: SISTGGYEQY
v_call: TRBV19; j_call: TRBJ1-1; clone_size: few; cdr3_aa: ASIPSRPGLRGNTEAF
v_call: TRBV5-1; j_call: TRBJ1-5; clone_size: few; cdr3_aa: ASSFKDGTDNQPQH
v_call: TRBV20-1; j_call: TRBJ2-2; clone_size: -; cdr3_aa: SARDCQGGTGELF
v_call: TRBV6-6; j_call: TRBJ2-7; clone_size: few; cdr3_aa: ASSEGTLYEQY
v_call: TRBV18; j_call: TRBJ1-2; clone_size: -; cdr3_aa: ASFGQGSSNYGYT
v_call: TRBV20-1; j_call: TRBJ1-5; clone_size: once; cdr3_aa: SASGQNSQPQH
v_call: TRBV5-1; j_call: TRBJ2-7; clone_size: -; cdr3_aa: ASSSYRQDYEQY
v_call: TRBV18; j_call: TRBJ1-6; clone_size: few; cdr3_aa: ASSPAKGVVSPLH
v_call: TRBV14; j_call: TRBJ2-3; clone_size: few; cdr3_aa: AGSPRTGATDTQY
v_call: TRBV20-1; j_call: TRBJ2-7; clone_size: few; cdr3_aa: SARGRGSVYEQY
v_call: TRBV20-1; j_call: TRBJ2-1; clone_size: once; cdr3_aa: SARSCGRSSYNEQF
v_call: TRBV4-1; j_call: TRBJ2-3; clone_size: -; cdr3_aa: ASSHLPAQAAGGSRDTQY
v_call: TRBV15; j_call: TRBJ2-5; clone_size: -; cdr3_aa: ATSRGGTKETQY
v_call: TRBV20-1; j_call: TRBJ2-1; clone_size: -; cdr3_aa: SARGLAGAYSNEQF
v_call: TRBV6-7; j_call: TRBJ2-1; clone_size: -; cdr3_aa: ASSYFRRGSSYNEQF
v_call: TRBV20-1; j_call: TRBJ1-1; clone_size: -; cdr3_aa: SVPDRGLRGTEAF
v_call: TRBV10-3; j_call: TRBJ2-3; clone_size: -; cdr3_aa: AISDRSGGEDTQY
v_call: TRBV5-1; j_call: TRBJ2-1; clone_size: -; cdr3_aa: ASSLVAGSPLYEQF
v_call: TRBV6-6; j_call: TRBJ1-4; clone_size: few; cdr3_aa: ASSYSGRGRREKLF
v_call: TRBV27; j_call: TRBJ1-1; clone_size: few; cdr3_aa: ASSPGSNTEAF
v_call: TRBV3-1; j_call: TRBJ2-7; clone_size: -; cdr3_aa: ASSQDGSYEQY
v_call: TRBV6-5; j_call: TRBJ2-7; clone_size: -; cdr3_aa: ATRRDRDRTYEQY
v_call: TRBV12-3/TRBV12-4; j_call: TRBJ1-5; clone_size: once; cdr3_aa: ASSKGQGAGGNQPQH
v_call: TRBV6-5; j_call: TRBJ1-1; clone_size: few; cdr3_aa: ASSYQSTTEAF
v_call: TRBV3-1; j_call: TRBJ2-3; clone_size: few; cdr3_aa: ASSQDGDTDTQY
v_call: TRBV7-2; j_call: TRBJ2-3; clone_size: -; cdr3_aa: ASSSNPAYTQY
v_call: TRBV7-9; j_call: TRBJ2-1; clone_size: few; cdr3_aa: AIGSLNSYNEQF
v_call: TRBV6-5; j_call: TRBJ2-5; clone_size: -; cdr3_aa: ASSYSIPGLPRETQY
v_call: TRBV7-2; j_call: TRBJ2-5; clone_size: -; cdr3_aa: ASSPRGGLKQETQY
v_call: TRBV20-1; j_call: TRBJ2-7; clone_size: -; cdr3_aa: SARVSGSSYEQY